This TCR beta chain was recovered during a study of T cell changes during pregnancy in multiple sclerosis. Profiling relied on immunoSEQ multiplex PCR, and the TCRdb table lists in-frame clones only, not all of them. The sample lists tens of thousands of clones; roughly 92% were seen once. Per germline, CDR1 SGHDN and CDR2 FVKESK. This CDR3 region has 14 residues. The J segment lost 2 bases and the V segment lost 8 bases, leaving 7 bases of the junction unmatched. The V call is TRBV14, the J call TRBJ2-7; 9 bases are shared with TRBD2. The input for sequencing was CD4+ T cells from peripheral blood mononuclear cells, taken before pregnancy. This sequence originates from a female donor with multiple sclerosis, enrolled in a pregnancy study. CDR3 nucleotides: TGTGCCAGCGGTGATGGCGGGAGGGCCTACGAGCAGTACTTC. Translation: CASGDGGRAYEQYF.